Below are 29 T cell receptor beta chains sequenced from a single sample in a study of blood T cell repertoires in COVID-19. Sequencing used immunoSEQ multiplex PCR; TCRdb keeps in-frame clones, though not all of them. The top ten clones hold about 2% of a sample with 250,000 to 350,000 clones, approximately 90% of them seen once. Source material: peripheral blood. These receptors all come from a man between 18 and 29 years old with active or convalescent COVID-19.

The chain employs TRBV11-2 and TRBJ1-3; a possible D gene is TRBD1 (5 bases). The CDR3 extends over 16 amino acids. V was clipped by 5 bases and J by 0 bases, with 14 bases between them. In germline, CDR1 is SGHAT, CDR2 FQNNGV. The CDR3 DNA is TGTGCCAGCAGCCCAGGGCGCCCGAGCTCTGGAAACACCATATATTTT. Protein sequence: CASSPGRPSSGNTIYF.

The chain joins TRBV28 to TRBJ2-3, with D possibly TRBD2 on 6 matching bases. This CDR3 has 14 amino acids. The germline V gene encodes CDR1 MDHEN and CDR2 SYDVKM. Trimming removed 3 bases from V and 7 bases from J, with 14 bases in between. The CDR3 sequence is CASSFQGTANTQYF. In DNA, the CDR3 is TGTGCCAGCAGTTTCCAAGGGACTGCCAATACGCAGTATTTT.

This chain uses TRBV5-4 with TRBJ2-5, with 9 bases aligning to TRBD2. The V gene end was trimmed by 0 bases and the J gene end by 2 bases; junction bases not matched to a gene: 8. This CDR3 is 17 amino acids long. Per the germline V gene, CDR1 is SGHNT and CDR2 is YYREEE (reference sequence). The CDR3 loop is CASSLDSSGDLQETQYF. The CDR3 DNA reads TGTGCCAGCAGCTTGGACTCTAGCGGGGACTTACAAGAGACCCAGTACTTC. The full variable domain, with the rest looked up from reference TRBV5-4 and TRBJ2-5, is ETGVTQSPTHLIKTRGQQVTLRCSSQSGHNTVSWYQQALGQGPQFIFQYYREEENGRGNFPPRFSGLQFPNYSSELNVNALELDDSALYLCASSLDSSGDLQETQYFGPGTRLLVL.

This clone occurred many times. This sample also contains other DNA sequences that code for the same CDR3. The CDR3 sequence is CASSGGGATDTQYF. CDR3 in DNA: TGTGCCAGCAGTGGTGGGGGGGCCACAGATACGCAGTATTTT. The chain uses TRBV6-4 and TRBJ2-3; D might be TRBD2 (7 bases). The V and J ends lost 4 bases and 2 bases respectively, with 10 bases between them. Germline lookup yields CDR1 MRHNA and CDR2 SNTAGT. The CDR3 covers 14 residues.

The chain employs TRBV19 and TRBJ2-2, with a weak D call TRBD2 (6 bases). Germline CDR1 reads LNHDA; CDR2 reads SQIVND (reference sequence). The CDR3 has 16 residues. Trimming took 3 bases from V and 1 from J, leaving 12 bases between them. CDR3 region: CASSIFGGLNTGELFF. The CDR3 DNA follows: TGTGCCAGTAGTATTTTTGGGGGACTGAACACCGGGGAGCTGTTTTTT.

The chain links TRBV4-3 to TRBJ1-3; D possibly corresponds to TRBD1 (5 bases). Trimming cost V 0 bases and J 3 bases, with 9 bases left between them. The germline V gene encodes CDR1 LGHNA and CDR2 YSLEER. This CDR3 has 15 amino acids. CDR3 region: CASSQERQRGNTIYF. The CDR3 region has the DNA TGCGCCAGCAGCCAAGAAAGACAGCGTGGAAACACCATATATTTT.

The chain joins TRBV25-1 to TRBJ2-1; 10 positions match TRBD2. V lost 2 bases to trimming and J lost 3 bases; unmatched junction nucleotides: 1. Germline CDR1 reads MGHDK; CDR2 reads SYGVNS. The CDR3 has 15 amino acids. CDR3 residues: CASSESGRGYNEQFF. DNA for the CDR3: TGTGCCAGCAGTGAAAGCGGGAGGGGCTACAATGAGCAGTTCTTC.

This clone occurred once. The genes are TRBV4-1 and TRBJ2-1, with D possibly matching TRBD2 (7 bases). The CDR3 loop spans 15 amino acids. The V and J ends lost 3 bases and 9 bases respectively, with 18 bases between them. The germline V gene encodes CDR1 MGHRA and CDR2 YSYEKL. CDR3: CASSQLGGGVGEQFF. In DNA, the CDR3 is TGCGCCAGCAGCCAGCTAGGGGGAGGGGTCGGTGAGCAGTTCTTC.

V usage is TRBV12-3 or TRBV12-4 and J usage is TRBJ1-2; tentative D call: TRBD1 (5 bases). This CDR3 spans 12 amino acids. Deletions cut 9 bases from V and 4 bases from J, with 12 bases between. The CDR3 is CASRGMGYGYTF. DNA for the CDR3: TGTGCCAGTAGGGGAATGGGCTATGGCTACACCTTC.

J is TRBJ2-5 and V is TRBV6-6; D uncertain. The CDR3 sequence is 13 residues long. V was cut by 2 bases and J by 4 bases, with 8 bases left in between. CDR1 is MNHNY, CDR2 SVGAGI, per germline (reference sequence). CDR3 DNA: TGTGCCAGCAGTTACGGGCAGCCAGAGACCCAGTACTTC. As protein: CASSYGQPETQYF.

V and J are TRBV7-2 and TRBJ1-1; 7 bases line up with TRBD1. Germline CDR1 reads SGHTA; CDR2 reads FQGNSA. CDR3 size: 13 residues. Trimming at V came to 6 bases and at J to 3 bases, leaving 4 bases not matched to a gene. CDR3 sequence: CASSPQGYTEAFF. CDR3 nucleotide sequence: TGTGCCAGCAGTCCACAGGGGTACACTGAAGCTTTCTTT.

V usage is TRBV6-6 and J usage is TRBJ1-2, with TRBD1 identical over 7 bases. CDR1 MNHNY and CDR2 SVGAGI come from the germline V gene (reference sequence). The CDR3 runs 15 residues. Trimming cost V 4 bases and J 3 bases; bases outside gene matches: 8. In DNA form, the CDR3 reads TGTGCCAGCAGTTTTCTTCCAGGGGGAGACTATGGCTACACCTTC. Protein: CASSFLPGGDYGYTF.

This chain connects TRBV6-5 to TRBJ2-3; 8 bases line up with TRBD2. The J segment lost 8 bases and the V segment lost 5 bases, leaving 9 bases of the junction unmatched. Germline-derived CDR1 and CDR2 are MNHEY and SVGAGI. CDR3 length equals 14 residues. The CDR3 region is CASSPSRRGGTQYF. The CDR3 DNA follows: TGTGCCAGCAGTCCCTCGCGTCGGGGGGGTACGCAGTATTTT.

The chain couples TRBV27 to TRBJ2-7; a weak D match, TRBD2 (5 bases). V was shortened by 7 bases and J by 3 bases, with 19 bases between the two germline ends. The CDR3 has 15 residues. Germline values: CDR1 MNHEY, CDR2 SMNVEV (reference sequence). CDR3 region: CASKPSRAGYYEQYF. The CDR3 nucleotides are TGTGCCAGCAAGCCATCGCGGGCAGGTTACTACGAGCAGTACTTC.

The CDR3 protein is CAIKPGTGTGNTIYF. The DNA for the CDR3 is TGTGCCATCAAGCCAGGGACAGGGACTGGAAACACCATATATTTT. The J gene is TRBJ1-3, the V gene TRBV10-3; TRBD1 agrees at 9 bases. CDR3 length: 15 residues. Per germline, CDR1 ENHRY and CDR2 SYGVKD. After removal of 7 bases from V and 2 bases from J, the junction contained 6 bases not matched to a gene.

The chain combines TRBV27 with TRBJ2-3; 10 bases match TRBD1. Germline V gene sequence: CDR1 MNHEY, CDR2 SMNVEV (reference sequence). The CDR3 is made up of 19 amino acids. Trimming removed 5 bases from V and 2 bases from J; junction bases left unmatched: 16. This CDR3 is CASSPRLWAGTGDTDTQYF. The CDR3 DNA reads TGTGCCAGCAGTCCGCGGCTCTGGGCCGGGACAGGGGACACAGATACGCAGTATTTT.

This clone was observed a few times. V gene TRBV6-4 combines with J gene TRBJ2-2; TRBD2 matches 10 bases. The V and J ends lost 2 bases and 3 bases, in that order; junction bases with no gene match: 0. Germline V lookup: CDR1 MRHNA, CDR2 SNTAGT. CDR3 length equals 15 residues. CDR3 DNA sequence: TGTGCCAGCAGTGACGGGACTAGCGACACCGGGGAGCTGTTTTTT. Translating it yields CASSDGTSDTGELFF.

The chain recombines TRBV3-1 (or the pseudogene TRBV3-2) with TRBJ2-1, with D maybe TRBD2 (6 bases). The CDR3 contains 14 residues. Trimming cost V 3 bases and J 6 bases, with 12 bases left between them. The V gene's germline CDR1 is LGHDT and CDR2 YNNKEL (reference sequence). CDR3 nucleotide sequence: TGTGCCAGCAGCCAGGCGGGGACCAGCAATGAGCAGTTCTTC. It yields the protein CASSQAGTSNEQFF.

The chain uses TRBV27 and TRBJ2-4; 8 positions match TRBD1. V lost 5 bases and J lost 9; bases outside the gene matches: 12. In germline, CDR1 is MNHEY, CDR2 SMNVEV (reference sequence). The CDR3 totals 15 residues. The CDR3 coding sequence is TGTGCCAGCAGTCGAGACAGGGGTGGTCTTAGCATTCAGTACTTC. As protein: CASSRDRGGLSIQYF.

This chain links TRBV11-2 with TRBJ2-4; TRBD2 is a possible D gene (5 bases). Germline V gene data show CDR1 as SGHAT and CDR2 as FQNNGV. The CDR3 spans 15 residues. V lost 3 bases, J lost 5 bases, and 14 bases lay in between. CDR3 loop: CASSFSRAVQNIQYF. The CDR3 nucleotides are TGTGCCAGCAGCTTTTCGAGGGCGGTACAAAACATTCAGTACTTC.

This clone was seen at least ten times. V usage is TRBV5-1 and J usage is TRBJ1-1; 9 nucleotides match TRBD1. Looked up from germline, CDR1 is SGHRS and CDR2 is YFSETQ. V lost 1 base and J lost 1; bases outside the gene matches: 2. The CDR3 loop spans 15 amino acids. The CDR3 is CASSLTGGANTEAFF. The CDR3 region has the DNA TGCGCCAGCAGCTTGACAGGGGGCGCGAACACTGAAGCTTTCTTT.

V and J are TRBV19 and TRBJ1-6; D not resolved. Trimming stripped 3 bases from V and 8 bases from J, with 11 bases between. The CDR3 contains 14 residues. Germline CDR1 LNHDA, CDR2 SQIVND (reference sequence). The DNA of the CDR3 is TGTGCCAGTAGTATTGGAGGAAGGTATTCACCCCTCCACTTT. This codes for CASSIGGRYSPLHF. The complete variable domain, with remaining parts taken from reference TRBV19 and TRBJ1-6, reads DGGITQSPKYLFRKEGQNVTLSCEQNLNHDAMYWYRQDPGQGLRLIYYSQIVNDFQKGDIAEGYSVSREKKESFPLTVTSAQKNPTAFYLCASSIGGRYSPLHFGNGTRLTVT.

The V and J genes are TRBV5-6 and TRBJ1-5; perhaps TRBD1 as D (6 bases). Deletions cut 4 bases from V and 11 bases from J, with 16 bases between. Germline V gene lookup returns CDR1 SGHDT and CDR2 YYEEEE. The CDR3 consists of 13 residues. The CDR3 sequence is CASSHNKQGSQHF. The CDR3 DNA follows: TGTGCCAGCAGCCATAACAAACAGGGTTCCCAGCATTTT.

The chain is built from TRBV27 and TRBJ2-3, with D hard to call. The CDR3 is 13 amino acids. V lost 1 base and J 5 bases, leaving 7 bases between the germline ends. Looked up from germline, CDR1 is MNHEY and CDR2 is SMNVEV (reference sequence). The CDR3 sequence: CASSLFGGDTQYF. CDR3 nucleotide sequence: TGTGCCAGCAGTTTATTCGGTGGAGATACGCAGTATTTT.

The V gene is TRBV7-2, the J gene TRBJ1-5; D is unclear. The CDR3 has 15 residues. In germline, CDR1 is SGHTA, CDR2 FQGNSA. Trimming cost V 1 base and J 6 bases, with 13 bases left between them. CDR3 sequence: CASSLEGGRGQPQHF. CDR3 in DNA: TGTGCCAGCAGCTTAGAGGGTGGACGGGGTCAGCCCCAGCATTTT.

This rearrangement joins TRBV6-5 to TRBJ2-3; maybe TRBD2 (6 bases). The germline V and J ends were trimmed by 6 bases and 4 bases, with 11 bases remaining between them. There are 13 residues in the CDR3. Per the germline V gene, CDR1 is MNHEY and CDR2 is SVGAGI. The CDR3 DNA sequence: TGTGCCAGCAGCGGAGGGGCGTCAGATACGCAGTATTTT. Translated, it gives CASSGGASDTQYF.

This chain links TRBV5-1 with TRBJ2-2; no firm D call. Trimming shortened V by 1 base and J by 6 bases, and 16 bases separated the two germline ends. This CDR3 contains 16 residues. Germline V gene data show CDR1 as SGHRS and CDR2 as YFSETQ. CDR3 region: CASSLRTKESPGELFF. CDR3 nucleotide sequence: TGCGCCAGCAGCTTGAGAACGAAGGAGAGTCCCGGGGAGCTGTTTTTT.

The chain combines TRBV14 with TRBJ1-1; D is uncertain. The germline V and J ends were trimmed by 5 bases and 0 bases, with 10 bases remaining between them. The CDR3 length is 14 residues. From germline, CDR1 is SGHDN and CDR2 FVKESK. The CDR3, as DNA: TGTGCCAGCAGCATCGTCAGAATGAACACTGAAGCTTTCTTT. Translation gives CASSIVRMNTEAFF.

CDR3 bases: TGTGCCAGCAGTGAGAATTCCTACGAGCAGTACTTC. Amino acid sequence: CASSENSYEQYF. The chain couples TRBV28 to TRBJ2-7; D is unclear. The CDR3 extends over 12 amino acids. Germline lookup yields CDR1 MDHEN and CDR2 SYDVKM. Trimming cost V 5 bases and J 1 base, with 6 bases left between them.